A selection of T cell receptor beta chains follows, all from one sample in a study of blood T cell repertoires in COVID-19. Clones were sequenced by immunoSEQ multiplex PCR, and TCRdb holds only the in-frame ones, with some missing. The table lists 80,000 to 100,000 clones, about 79% of them singletons, with approximately 16% in the top ten. Sample: peripheral blood. The receptors were gathered from a human donor in a cohort sampled during active COVID-19. Each CDR3 is given with its conserved first and last residue. Each record gives: V gene, J gene, D gene, clone size, CDR3 protein, CDR3 DNA. The D gene is left open where the match is weak. For some rows the clone size is stated as once, few or many, or as a class when expanded; others skip it.

v_gene: TRBV19
j_gene: TRBJ1-2
d_gene: NA
abundance: NA
CDR3aa: CASSPGGGQPMRPNYGYTF
CDR3nt: TGTGCCAGTAGCCCTGGAGGAGGACAGCCAATGCGACCTAACTATGGCTACACCTTC

v_gene: TRBV28
j_gene: TRBJ1-1
d_gene: NA
abundance: NA
CDR3aa: CASKVEGRYTEAFF
CDR3nt: TGTGCCAGCAAGGTTGAGGGAAGGTACACTGAAGCTTTCTTT

v_gene: TRBV10-1
j_gene: TRBJ2-3
d_gene: TRBD2
abundance: NA
CDR3aa: CASSESLTSGSPADTQYF
CDR3nt: TGCGCCAGCAGTGAGTCTCTTACTAGCGGGAGCCCAGCAGATACGCAGTATTTT

v_gene: TRBV29-1
j_gene: TRBJ2-1
d_gene: NA
abundance: NA
CDR3aa: CSVGSQSYNEQFF
CDR3nt: TGCAGCGTTGGTTCACAGTCCTACAATGAGCAGTTCTTC

v_gene: TRBV5-1
j_gene: TRBJ2-7
d_gene: TRBD2
abundance: NA
CDR3aa: CASSRFGGGSEQYF
CDR3nt: TGCGCCAGCAGCCGATTCGGGGGAGGGTCCGAGCAGTACTTC

v_gene: TRBV3-1/TRBV3-2
j_gene: TRBJ1-2
d_gene: NA
abundance: NA
CDR3aa: CASSQDDRRGTDYGYTF
CDR3nt: TGTGCCAGCAGCCAAGACGATCGAAGGGGGACGGACTATGGCTACACCTTC

v_gene: TRBV5-4
j_gene: TRBJ1-3
d_gene: NA
abundance: NA
CDR3aa: CASSLDAGSGNTIYF
CDR3nt: TGTGCCAGCAGCTTGGACGCAGGCTCTGGAAACACCATATATTTT

v_gene: TRBV18
j_gene: TRBJ1-3
d_gene: NA
abundance: NA
CDR3aa: CASSPRDTQSSGNTIYF
CDR3nt: TGTGCCAGCTCACCACGGGACACCCAGAGCTCTGGAAACACCATATATTTT

v_gene: TRBV10-3
j_gene: TRBJ1-3
d_gene: NA
abundance: NA
CDR3aa: CAIRGQNGNTIYF
CDR3nt: TGTGCCATCAGGGGACAAAATGGAAACACCATATATTTT

v_gene: TRBV7-9
j_gene: TRBJ1-2
d_gene: NA
abundance: NA
CDR3aa: CASSLEGGNYGYTF
CDR3nt: TGTGCCAGCAGCTTAGAAGGGGGTAACTATGGCTACACCTTC

v_gene: TRBV11-2
j_gene: TRBJ2-1
d_gene: TRBD2
abundance: NA
CDR3aa: CASSFGTSRAYNEQFF
CDR3nt: TGTGCCAGCAGCTTCGGGACTAGCAGAGCTTACAATGAGCAGTTCTTC

v_gene: TRBV27
j_gene: TRBJ2-7
d_gene: NA
abundance: NA
CDR3aa: CASSPSGRGDPYYEQYF
CDR3nt: TGTGCCAGCAGTCCGTCGGGACGCGGGGACCCCTACTACGAGCAGTACTTC

v_gene: TRBV7-9
j_gene: TRBJ1-1
d_gene: NA
abundance: NA
CDR3aa: CASSSSGATVEAFF
CDR3nt: TGTGCCAGCAGCTCATCCGGAGCTACCGTTGAAGCTTTCTTT

v_gene: TRBV19
j_gene: TRBJ1-2
d_gene: NA
abundance: NA
CDR3aa: CASSPRLQSPYGYTF
CDR3nt: TGTGCCAGTAGTCCCCGCCTACAGAGCCCCTATGGCTACACCTTC

v_gene: TRBV30
j_gene: TRBJ1-3
d_gene: NA
abundance: NA
CDR3aa: CAWSGFGQRGNTIYF
CDR3nt: TGTGCCTGGAGTGGTTTTGGACAAAGGGGAAACACCATATATTTT

v_gene: TRBV24-1
j_gene: TRBJ1-2
d_gene: NA
abundance: NA
CDR3aa: CATIREVYGYTF
CDR3nt: TGTGCCACCATCCGCGAGGTCTATGGCTACACCTTC

v_gene: TRBV10-2
j_gene: TRBJ1-2
d_gene: NA
abundance: many
CDR3aa: CASSETRQAIYGYTF
CDR3nt: TGCGCCAGCAGTGAGACGAGACAGGCGATCTATGGCTACACCTTC

v_gene: TRBV11-3
j_gene: TRBJ1-1
d_gene: NA
abundance: NA
CDR3aa: CASSFYGVNTEAFF
CDR3nt: TGTGCCAGCAGCTTTTACGGTGTGAACACTGAAGCTTTCTTT

v_gene: TRBV27
j_gene: TRBJ2-5
d_gene: NA
abundance: NA
CDR3aa: CASSSREWGQETQYF
CDR3nt: TGTGCCAGCAGTTCCCGGGAGTGGGGCCAAGAGACCCAGTACTTC

v_gene: TRBV27
j_gene: TRBJ2-1
d_gene: TRBD2
abundance: NA
CDR3aa: CASSPLGAGVSNEQFF
CDR3nt: TGTGCCAGCAGTCCCTTGGGAGCGGGGGTTTCCAATGAGCAGTTCTTC

v_gene: TRBV7-7
j_gene: TRBJ2-1
d_gene: NA
abundance: once
CDR3aa: CASSTDTRDEQFF
CDR3nt: TGTGCTAGCAGCACCGACACGCGCGATGAGCAGTTCTTC

v_gene: TRBV6-5
j_gene: TRBJ1-5
d_gene: NA
abundance: few
CDR3aa: CASSFLNQPQHF
CDR3nt: TGTGCCAGCAGTTTCCTCAATCAGCCCCAGCATTTT

v_gene: TRBV27
j_gene: TRBJ1-2
d_gene: TRBD1
abundance: NA
CDR3aa: CASLRSPVDRGSGGYTF
CDR3nt: TGTGCCAGCCTCAGATCTCCCGTGGACAGGGGGTCGGGCGGCTACACCTTC

v_gene: TRBV28
j_gene: TRBJ2-7
d_gene: TRBD2
abundance: NA
CDR3aa: CASSTSGGTTYEQYF
CDR3nt: TGTGCCAGCAGTACTAGCGGGGGTACTACCTACGAGCAGTACTTC

v_gene: TRBV7-9
j_gene: TRBJ2-4
d_gene: NA
abundance: NA
CDR3aa: CASSPLAKNIQYF
CDR3nt: TGTGCCAGCAGCCCGTTAGCCAAAAACATTCAGTACTTC

v_gene: TRBV7-4
j_gene: TRBJ1-5
d_gene: NA
abundance: NA
CDR3aa: CASSLDRQDHQPQHF
CDR3nt: TGTGCCAGCAGCTTAGACAGGCAGGACCATCAGCCCCAGCATTTT

v_gene: TRBV21-1
j_gene: TRBJ2-3
d_gene: NA
abundance: NA
CDR3aa: CASSKGRQDSWGTSDTQYF
CDR3nt: TGTGCCAGCAGCAAAGGACGGCAGGACAGCTGGGGCACATCTGATACGCAGTATTTT

v_gene: TRBV10-3
j_gene: TRBJ1-2
d_gene: NA
abundance: NA
CDR3aa: CAIRGGNRAGYTF
CDR3nt: TGTGCCATCAGGGGGGGGAACCGGGCCGGCTACACCTTC

v_gene: TRBV12-3/TRBV12-4
j_gene: TRBJ1-1
d_gene: NA
abundance: NA
CDR3aa: CASSLKGDTEAFF
CDR3nt: TGTGCCAGCAGTTTAAAGGGGGACACTGAAGCTTTCTTT

v_gene: TRBV27
j_gene: TRBJ2-1
d_gene: TRBD2
abundance: few
CDR3aa: CASSLERGALIEQFF
CDR3nt: TGTGCCAGCAGTCTCGAGCGGGGGGCCCTCATCGAGCAGTTCTTC

v_gene: TRBV6-5
j_gene: TRBJ2-5
d_gene: TRBD2
abundance: NA
CDR3aa: CASSSSGGTQETQYF
CDR3nt: TGTGCCAGCAGCTCTAGCGGGGGGACCCAAGAGACCCAGTACTTC

v_gene: TRBV28
j_gene: TRBJ2-1
d_gene: TRBD2
abundance: NA
CDR3aa: CASSSPRTSGVYNEQFF
CDR3nt: TGTGCCAGCAGTTCTCCAAGGACTAGCGGGGTTTACAATGAGCAGTTCTTC